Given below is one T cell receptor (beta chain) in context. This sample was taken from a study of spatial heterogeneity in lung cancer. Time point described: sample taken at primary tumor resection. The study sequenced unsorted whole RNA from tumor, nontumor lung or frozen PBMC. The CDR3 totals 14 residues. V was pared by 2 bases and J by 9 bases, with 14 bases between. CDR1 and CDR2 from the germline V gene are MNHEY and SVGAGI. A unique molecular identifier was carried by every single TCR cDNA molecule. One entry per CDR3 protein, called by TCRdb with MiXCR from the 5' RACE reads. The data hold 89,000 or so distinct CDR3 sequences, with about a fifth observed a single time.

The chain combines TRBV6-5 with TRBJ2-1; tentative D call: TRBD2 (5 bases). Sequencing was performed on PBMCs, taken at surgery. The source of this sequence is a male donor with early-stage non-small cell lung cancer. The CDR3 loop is CASSYTAGLGEQFF. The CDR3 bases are TGTGCCAGCAGTTACACCGCCGGACTTGGTGAGCAGTTCTTC.